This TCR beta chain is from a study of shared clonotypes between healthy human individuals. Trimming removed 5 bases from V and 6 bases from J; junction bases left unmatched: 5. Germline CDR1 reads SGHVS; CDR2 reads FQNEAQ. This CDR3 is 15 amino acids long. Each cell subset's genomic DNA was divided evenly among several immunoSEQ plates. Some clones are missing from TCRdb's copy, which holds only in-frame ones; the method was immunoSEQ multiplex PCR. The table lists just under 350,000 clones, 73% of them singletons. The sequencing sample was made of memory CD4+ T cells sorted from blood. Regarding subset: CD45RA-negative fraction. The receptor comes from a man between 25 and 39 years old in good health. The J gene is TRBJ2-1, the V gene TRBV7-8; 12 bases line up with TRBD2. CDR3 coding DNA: TGTGCCAGCAGCGAGCGACTAGCGGGAGTCAATGAGCAGTTCTTC. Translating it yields CASSERLAGVNEQFF.